The clone carrying this T cell receptor beta chain occurred a few times. Its matching antigen is unknown. These data come from a study of T-cell reconstitution after alpha-beta-depleted transplantation in children. The study, taken as a whole, reports: Most T-cell counts and diversity one year after the transplant came from T cells that were newly produced. About two months after transplant, alpha-beta T cells reportedly came from several hundred expanded graft clones.

This CDR3 is 15 amino acids long. Germline-derived CDR1 and CDR2 are SGHAT and FQNNGV. V lost 2 bases to trimming and J lost 1 base, with 8 bases between them. The TCRbeta library was prepared with unique molecular identifiers. TCRdb re-derived calls from the PCR reads in MiXCR, one entry per CDR3 protein. This table holds 780,000 or so distinct CDR3 sequences, 15% to 20% found once. V is TRBV11-2 and J is TRBJ2-2, with D hard to call. The sequence came from a male patient between 5 and 17 years old who had a stem cell transplant for acute lymphoblastic leukemia, so the T cells may come from the graft donor. This sample comprised PBMCs, mostly from graft donor cells, obtained 360 days after TCRalphabeta/CD19-depleted stem cell transplant. The CDR3 is CASSLHRLNTGELFF. CDR3 DNA: TGTGCCAGCAGCTTACATCGGCTGAACACCGGGGAGCTGTTTTTT.